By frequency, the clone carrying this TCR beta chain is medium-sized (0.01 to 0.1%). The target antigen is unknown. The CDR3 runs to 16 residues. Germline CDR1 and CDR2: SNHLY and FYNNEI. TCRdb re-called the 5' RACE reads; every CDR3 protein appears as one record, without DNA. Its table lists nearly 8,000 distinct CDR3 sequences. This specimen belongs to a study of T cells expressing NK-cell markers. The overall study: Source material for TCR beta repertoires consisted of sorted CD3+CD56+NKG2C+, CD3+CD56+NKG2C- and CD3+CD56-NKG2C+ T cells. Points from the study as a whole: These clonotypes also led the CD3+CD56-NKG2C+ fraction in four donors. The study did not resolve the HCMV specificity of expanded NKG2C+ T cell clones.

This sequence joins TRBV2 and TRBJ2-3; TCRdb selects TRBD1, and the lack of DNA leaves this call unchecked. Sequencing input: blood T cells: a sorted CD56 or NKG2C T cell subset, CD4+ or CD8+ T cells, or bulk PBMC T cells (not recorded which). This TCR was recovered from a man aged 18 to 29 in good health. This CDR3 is CASSALTQGAGDTQYF.